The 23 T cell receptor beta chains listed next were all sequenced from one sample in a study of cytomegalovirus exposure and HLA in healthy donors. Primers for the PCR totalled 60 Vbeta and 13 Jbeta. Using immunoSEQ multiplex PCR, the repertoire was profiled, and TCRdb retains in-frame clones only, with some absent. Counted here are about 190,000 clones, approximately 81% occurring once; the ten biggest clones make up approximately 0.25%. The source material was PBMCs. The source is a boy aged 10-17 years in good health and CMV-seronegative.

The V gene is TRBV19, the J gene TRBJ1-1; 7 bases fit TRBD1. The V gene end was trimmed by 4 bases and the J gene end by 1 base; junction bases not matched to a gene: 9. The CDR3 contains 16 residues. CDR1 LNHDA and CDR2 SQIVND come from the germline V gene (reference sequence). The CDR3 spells CASSTFTGEGNTEAFF. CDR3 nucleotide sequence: TGTGCCAGTAGTACCTTTACAGGGGAAGGGAACACTGAAGCTTTCTTT.

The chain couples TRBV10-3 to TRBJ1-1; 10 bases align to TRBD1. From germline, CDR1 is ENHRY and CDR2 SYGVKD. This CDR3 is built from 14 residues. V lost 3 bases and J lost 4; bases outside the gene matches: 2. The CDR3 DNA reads TGTGCCATCAGTGACGGACAGGGGGGCACTGAAGCTTTCTTT. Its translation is CAISDGQGGTEAFF.

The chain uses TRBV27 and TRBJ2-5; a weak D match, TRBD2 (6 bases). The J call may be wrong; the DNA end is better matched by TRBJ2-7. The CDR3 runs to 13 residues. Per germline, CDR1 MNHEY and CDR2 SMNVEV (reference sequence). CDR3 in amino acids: CASRGSGHYEQYF. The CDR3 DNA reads TGTGCCAGCAGGGGCAGCGGGCACTACGAGCAGTACTTC.

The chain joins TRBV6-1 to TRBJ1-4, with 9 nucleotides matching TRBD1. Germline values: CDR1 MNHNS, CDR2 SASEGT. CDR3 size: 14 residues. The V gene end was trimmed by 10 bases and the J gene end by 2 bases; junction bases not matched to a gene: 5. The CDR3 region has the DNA TGTGCCATCCAAGGGACAGGGACTAATGAAAAACTGTTTTTT. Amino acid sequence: CAIQGTGTNEKLFF.

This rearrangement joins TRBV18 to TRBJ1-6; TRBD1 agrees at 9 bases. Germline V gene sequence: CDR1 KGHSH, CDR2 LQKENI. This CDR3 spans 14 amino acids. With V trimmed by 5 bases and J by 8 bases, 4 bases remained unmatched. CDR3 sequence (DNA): TGTGCCAGCTCAGCTCGACAGGGGGATTCACCCCTCCACTTT. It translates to CASSARQGDSPLHF.

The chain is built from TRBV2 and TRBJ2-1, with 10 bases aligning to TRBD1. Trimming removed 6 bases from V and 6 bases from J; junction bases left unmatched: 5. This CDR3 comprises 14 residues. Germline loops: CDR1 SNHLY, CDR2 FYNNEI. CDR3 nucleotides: TGTGCCAGCAGCCCTCGGACAGGGGGCAATGAGCAGTTCTTC. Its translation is CASSPRTGGNEQFF.

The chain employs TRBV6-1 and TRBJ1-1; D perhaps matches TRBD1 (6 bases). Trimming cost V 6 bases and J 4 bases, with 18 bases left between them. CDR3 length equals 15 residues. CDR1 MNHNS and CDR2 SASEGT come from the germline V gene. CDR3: CASSKSQGEGTEAFF. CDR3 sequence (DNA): TGTGCCAGCAGCAAATCACAGGGAGAGGGCACTGAAGCTTTCTTT.

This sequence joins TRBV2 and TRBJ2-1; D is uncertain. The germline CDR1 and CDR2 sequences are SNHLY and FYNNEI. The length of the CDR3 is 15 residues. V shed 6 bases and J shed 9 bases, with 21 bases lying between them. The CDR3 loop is CASRETRSLDSEQFF. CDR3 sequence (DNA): TGTGCCAGCAGGGAGACTCGATCTTTGGATAGTGAGCAGTTCTTC. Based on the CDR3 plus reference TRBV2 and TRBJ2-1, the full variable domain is EPEVTQTPSHQVTQMGQEVILRCVPISNHLYFYWYRQILGQKVEFLVSFYNNEISEKSEIFDDQFSVERPDGSNFTLKIRSTKLEDSAMYFCASRETRSLDSEQFFGPGTRLTVL.

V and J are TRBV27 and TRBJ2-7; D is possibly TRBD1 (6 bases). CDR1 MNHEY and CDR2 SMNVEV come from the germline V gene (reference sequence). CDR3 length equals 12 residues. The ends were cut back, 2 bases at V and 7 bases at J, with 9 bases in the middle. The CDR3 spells CASSLTGREQYF. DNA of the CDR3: TGTGCCAGCAGTTTAACAGGGCGGGAGCAGTACTTC.

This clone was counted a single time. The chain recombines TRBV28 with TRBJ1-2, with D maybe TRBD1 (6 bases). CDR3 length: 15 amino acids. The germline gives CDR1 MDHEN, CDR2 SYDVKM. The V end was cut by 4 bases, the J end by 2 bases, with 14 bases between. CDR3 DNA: TGTGCCAGCAGTTGGACAGAGAGGGAGAACTATGGCTACACCTTC. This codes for CASSWTERENYGYTF.

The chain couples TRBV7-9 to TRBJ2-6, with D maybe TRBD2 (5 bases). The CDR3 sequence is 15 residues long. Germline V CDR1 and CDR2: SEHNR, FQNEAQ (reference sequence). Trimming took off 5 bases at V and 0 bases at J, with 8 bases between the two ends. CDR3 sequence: CASSKRDSGANVLTF. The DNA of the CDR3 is TGTGCCAGCAGCAAACGGGACTCTGGGGCCAACGTCCTGACTTTC.

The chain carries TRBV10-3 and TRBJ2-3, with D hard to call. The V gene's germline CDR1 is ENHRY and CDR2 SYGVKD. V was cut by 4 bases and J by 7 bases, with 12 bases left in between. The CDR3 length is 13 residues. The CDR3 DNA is TGTGCCATCAGTGGGCCTTTGATCCATACGCAGTATTTT. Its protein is CAISGPLIHTQYF.

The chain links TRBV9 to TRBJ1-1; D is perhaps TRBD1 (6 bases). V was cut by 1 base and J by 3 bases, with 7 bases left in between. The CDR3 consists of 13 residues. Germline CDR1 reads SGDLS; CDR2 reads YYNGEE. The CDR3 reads CASSVSGDTEAFF. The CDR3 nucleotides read TGTGCCAGCAGCGTATCAGGGGACACTGAAGCTTTCTTT.

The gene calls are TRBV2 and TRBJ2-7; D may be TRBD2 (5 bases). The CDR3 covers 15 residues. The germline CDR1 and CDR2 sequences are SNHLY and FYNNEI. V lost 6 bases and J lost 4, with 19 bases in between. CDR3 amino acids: CASRPLLSRDYEQYF. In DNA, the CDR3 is TGTGCCAGCAGACCCCTACTCTCCCGGGATTACGAGCAGTACTTC.

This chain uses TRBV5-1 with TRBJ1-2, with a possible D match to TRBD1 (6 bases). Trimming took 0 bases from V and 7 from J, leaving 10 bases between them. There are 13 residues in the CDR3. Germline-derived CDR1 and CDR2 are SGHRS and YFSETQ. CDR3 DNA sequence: TGCGCCAGCAGCTTGGACAGGGAGGGTGGCTACACCTTC. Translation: CASSLDREGGYTF.

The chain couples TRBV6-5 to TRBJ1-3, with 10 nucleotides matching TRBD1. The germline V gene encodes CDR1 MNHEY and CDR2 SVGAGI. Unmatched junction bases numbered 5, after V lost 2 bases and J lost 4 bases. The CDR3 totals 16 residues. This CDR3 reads CASSYVGQGNGNTIYF. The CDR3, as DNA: TGTGCCAGCAGTTACGTGGGACAGGGGAACGGAAACACCATATATTTT.

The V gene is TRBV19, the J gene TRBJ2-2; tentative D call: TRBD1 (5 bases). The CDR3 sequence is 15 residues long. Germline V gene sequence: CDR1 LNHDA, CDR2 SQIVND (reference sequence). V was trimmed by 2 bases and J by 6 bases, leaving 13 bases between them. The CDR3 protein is CASSIIPPGPGELFF. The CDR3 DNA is TGTGCCAGTAGTATAATACCCCCAGGGCCCGGGGAGCTGTTTTTT.

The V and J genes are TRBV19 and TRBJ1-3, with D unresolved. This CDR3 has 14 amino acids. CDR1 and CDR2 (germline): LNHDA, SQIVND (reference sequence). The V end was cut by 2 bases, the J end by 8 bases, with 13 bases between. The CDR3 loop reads CASSIIVSGDTIYF. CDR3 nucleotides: TGTGCCAGTAGTATAATAGTCTCGGGAGACACCATATATTTT.

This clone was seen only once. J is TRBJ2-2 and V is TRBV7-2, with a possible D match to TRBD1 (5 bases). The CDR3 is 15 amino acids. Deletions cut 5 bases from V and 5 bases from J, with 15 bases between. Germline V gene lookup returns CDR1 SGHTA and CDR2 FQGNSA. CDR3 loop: CASSDQRGGTGELFF. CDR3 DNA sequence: TGTGCCAGCAGCGACCAAAGGGGTGGGACCGGGGAGCTGTTTTTT.

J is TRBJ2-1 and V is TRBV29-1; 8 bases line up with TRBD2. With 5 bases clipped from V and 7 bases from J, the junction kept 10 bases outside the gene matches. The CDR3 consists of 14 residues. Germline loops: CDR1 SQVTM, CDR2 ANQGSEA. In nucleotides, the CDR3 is TGCAGCGTTCAGAAAGCGGGAGTTGTTAATGAGCAGTTCTTC. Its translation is CSVQKAGVVNEQFF.

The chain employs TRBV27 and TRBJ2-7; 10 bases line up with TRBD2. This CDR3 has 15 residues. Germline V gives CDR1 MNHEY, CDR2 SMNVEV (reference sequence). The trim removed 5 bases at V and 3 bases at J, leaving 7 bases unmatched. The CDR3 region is CASSPHSGGSYEQYF. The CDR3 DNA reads TGTGCCAGCAGTCCCCATAGCGGGGGGAGCTACGAGCAGTACTTC.

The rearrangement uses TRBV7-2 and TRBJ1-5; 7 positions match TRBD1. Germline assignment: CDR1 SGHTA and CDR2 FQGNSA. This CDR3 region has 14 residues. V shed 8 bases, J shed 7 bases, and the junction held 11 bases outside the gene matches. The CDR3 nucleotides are TGTGCCAGCGCGACCGAGGGGGCGAGGCAGCCCCAGCATTTT. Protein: CASATEGARQPQHF.

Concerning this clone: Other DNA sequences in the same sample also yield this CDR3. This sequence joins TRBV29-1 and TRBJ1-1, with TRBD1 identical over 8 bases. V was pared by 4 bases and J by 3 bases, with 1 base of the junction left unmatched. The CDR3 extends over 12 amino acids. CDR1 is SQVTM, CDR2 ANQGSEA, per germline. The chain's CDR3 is CSVGQGYTEAFF. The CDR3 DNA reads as TGCAGCGTTGGACAGGGGTACACTGAAGCTTTCTTT.